The rows below give T cell receptor beta chains drawn from one sample of a study of blood T cell repertoires in COVID-19. TCRdb's copy holds only in-frame clones and misses some; the assay was immunoSEQ multiplex PCR. The sample includes 260,000 or so clones, about 85% of them seen just once. The material sequenced was PBMCs or T cells enriched from blood (not recorded which). The receptors derive from a woman aged 45-59 years who had recovered from COVID-19. CDR3s include the opening cysteine and the closing phenylalanine or tryptophan. D genes are given only for firm matches. The size field is filled for only some rows; it gives once, few, many or a size class.

v_gene	d_gene	abundance	j_gene	CDR3nt	CDR3aa
TRBV6-1	.	few	TRBJ2-2	TGTGCCAGCAGTGAACGGGATACCGGGGAGCTGTTTTTT	CASSERDTGELFF
TRBV3-1/TRBV3-2	.	.	TRBJ2-7	TGTGCCAGCAGCCAGGGCGCAACCTACGAGCAGTACTTC	CASSQGATYEQYF
TRBV18	.	.	TRBJ2-2	TGTGCCAGCTCTCCGGGGTGGGCCGGCGGCGCCGGGGAGCTGTTTTTT	CASSPGWAGGAGELFF
TRBV19	TRBD2	.	TRBJ2-7	TGTGCCAGTAGTATTCGGGGGGGCGAGCAGTACTTC	CASSIRGGEQYF
TRBV4-1	.	.	TRBJ1-2	TGCGCCAGCAGCCAAGATGCCGACAGACGCTTCTATGGCTACACCTTC	CASSQDADRRFYGYTF
TRBV10-3	TRBD1	.	TRBJ1-1	TGTGCCATCAGCCCGGGACAGGGTTATGGGGCTTTCTTT	CAISPGQGYGAFF
TRBV3-1/TRBV3-2	.	.	TRBJ2-7	TGTGCCAGCAGCCAAGTGGCAGGGCCCTACGAGCAGTACTTC	CASSQVAGPYEQYF
TRBV2	.	.	TRBJ2-7	TGTGCCAGCAGACAGGGCCCCTACGAGCAGTACTTC	CASRQGPYEQYF
TRBV5-1	.	.	TRBJ2-5	TGCGCCAGCAGCTTGGCCGGGCGGGCCGGGGGTGAGACCCAGTACTTC	CASSLAGRAGGETQYF
TRBV6-2/TRBV6-3	.	once	TRBJ1-5	TGTGCCAGCAGTTACTCATGGGGGGACAATCAGCCCCAGCATTTT	CASSYSWGDNQPQHF
TRBV7-2	TRBD2	.	TRBJ2-7	TGTGCCAGCAGCCCCGGCCCTAGCGGGAGGGCCTACGAGCAGTACTTC	CASSPGPSGRAYEQYF